This section outlines one T cell receptor beta chain sequence together with its context. Its antigen is undetermined. The CDR3 sequence is 14 residues long. Trimming removed 4 bases from V and 4 bases from J, with 11 bases in between. Germline V gene data show CDR1 as KGHDR and CDR2 as SFDVKD. This sample stems from a study of human T cells and chemical hapten exposure. TCRdb itself ran the RACE reads through MiXCR, one entry per CDR3 protein. The sample has around 110,000 distinct CDR3 sequences; 12% are singletons. The sample's time point: patch test 1, 2 weeks after DPC sensitization. Documented treatment: therapeutic diphenylcyclopropenone sensitization with weekly scalp DPC. The study's findings and limits: Significantly more large CDR3 similarity clusters were formed by expanded TCRs than by controls.

The sequencing here drew on whole blood, taken in connection with sensitization to the hapten diphenylcyclopropenone (DPC). The genes are TRBV24-1 and TRBJ2-3; perhaps TRBD2 as D (6 bases). This clonotype was sampled from a woman between 45 and 65 years old with alopecia areata. Some clones in this sample may be carry-over from other donors' samples. The CDR3: CATSEEWRADTQYF. DNA for the CDR3: TGTGCCACCAGTGAGGAGTGGAGGGCAGATACGCAGTATTTT.